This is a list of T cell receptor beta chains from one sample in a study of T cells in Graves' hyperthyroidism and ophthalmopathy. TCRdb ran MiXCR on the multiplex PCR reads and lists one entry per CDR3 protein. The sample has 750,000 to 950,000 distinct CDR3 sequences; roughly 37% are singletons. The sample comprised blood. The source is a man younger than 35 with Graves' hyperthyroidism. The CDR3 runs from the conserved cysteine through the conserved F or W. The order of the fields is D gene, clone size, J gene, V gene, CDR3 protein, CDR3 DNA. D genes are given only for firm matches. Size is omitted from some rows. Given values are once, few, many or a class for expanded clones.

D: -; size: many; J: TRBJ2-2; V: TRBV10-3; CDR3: CAGGNRANTGELFF; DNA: TGTGCCGGCGGGAACAGGGCGAACACCGGGGAGCTGTTTTTT
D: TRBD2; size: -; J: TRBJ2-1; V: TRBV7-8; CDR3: CASSFRLAGINNEQFF; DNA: TGTGCCAGCAGCTTCCGGCTAGCGGGGATAAACAATGAGCAGTTCTTC
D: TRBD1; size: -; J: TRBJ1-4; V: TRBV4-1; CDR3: CASSQRGQVNEKLFF; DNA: TGCGCCAGCAGCCAACGCGGACAGGTGAATGAAAAACTGTTTTTT
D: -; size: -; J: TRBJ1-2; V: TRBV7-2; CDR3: CASSLARGGAGGYGYTF; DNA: TGTGCCAGCAGCTTAGCGCGGGGGGGGGCTGGTGGCTATGGCTACACCTTC
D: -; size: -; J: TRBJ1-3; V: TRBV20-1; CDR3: CSASKGTGNTIYF; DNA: TGCAGTGCTAGTAAAGGGACTGGAAACACCATATATTTT
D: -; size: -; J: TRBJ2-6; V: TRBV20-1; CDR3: CSASDRGTEAF; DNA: TGCAGTGCTAGCGATAGGGGCACTGAAGCTTTC
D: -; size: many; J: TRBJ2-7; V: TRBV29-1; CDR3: CSVRTGSSSYEQYF; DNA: TGCAGCGTTAGAACAGGATCTAGCTCCTACGAGCAGTACTTC
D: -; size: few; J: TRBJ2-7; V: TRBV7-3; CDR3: CASSFNPGEPYEQYF; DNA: TGTGCCAGCAGCTTCAATCCCGGCGAACCCTACGAGCAGTACTTC
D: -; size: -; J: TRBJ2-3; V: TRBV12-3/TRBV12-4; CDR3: CASSYLAPSTDTQYF; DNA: TGTGCCAGCAGTTACCTAGCGCCTAGCACAGATACGCAGTATTTT
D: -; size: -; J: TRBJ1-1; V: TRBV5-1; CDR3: CASSSTQGGNTEAFF; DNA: TGCGCCAGCAGCTCTACACAGGGCGGGAACACTGAAGCTTTCTTT
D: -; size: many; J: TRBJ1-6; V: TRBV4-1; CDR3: CASSQDQGPNSPLHF; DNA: TGCGCCAGCAGCCAAGATCAGGGGCCTAATTCACCCCTCCACTTT
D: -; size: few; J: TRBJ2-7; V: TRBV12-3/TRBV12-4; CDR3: CASSLAGHIPEQYF; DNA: TGTGCCAGCAGTTTAGCCGGACATATCCCCGAGCAGTACTTC
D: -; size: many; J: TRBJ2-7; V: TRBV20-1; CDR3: CSAVLRDEQYF; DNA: TGCAGTGCTGTACTGAGAGACGAGCAGTACTTC
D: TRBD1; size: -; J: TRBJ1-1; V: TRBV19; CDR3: CASSIDPRQGFTEAFF; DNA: TGTGCCAGTAGTATAGACCCTCGACAGGGATTCACTGAAGCTTTCTTT
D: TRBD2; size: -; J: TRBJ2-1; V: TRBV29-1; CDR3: CSVEVGQGGSNEQFF; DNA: TGCAGCGTTGAAGTTGGGCAGGGAGGGTCCAATGAGCAGTTCTTC
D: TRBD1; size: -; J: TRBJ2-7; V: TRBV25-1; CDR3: CASSPSYGTGITYEQYF; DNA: TGTGCCAGCAGCCCCTCTTACGGGACAGGGATAACCTACGAGCAGTACTTC
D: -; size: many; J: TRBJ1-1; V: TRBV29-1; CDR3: CSASREGYTEAFF; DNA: TGCAGCGCATCCAGGGAGGGGTACACTGAAGCTTTCTTT
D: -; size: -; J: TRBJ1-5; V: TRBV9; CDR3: CASSLSQGDQPQHF; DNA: TGTGCCAGCAGCTTATCACAGGGAGATCAGCCCCAGCATTTT
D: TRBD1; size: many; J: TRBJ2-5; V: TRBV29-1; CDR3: CSVTGGQETQYF; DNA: TGCAGCGTGACAGGGGGCCAAGAGACCCAGTACTTC
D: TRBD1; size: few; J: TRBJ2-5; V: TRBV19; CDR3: CASSPRAWTGPQETQYF; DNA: TGTGCCAGTAGTCCGAGGGCGTGGACAGGGCCTCAAGAGACCCAGTACTTC
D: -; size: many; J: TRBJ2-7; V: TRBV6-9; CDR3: CASSWRDEQYF; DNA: TGTGCCAGCAGCTGGAGGGACGAGCAGTACTTC
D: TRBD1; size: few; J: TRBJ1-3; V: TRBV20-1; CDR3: CSATRQGLTNTIYF; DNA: TGCAGTGCTACCCGACAGGGATTGACTAACACCATATATTTT
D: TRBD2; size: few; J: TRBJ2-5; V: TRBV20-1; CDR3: CSARFSGASGTQYF; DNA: TGCAGTGCTCGTTTTAGCGGGGCTTCGGGGACCCAGTACTTC
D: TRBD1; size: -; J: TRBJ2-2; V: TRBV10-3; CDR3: CAISPGTGGLGELFF; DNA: TGTGCCATCAGCCCCGGGACAGGGGGCCTCGGGGAGCTGTTTTTT
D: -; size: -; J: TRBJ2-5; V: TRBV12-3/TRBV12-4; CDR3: CASSTRAGNQETQYF; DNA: TGTGCCAGCAGTACCCGGGCGGGGAACCAAGAGACCCAGTACTTC
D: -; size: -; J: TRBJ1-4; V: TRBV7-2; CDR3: CASSLGVLLGEKLFF; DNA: TGTGCCAGCAGCTTAGGGGTCCTCCTAGGTGAAAAACTGTTTTTT
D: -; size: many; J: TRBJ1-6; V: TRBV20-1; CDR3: CSASSGRVSNSPLHF; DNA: TGCAGTGCTAGCTCGGGGAGGGTGAGCAATTCACCCCTCCACTTT
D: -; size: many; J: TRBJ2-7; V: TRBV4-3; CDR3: CASSQDFGVEQYF; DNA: TGCGCCAGCAGCCAAGATTTCGGGGTCGAGCAGTACTTC
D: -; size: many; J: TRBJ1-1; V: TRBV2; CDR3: CASSEGIADEAFF; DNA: TGTGCCAGCAGTGAAGGGATCGCAGATGAAGCTTTCTTT
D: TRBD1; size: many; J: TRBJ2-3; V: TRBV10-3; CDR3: CAVRDRESDTQYF; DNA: TGTGCCGTCCGGGACAGAGAGTCGGATACGCAGTATTTT
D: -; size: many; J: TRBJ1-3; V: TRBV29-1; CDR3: CSVAASGNTIYF; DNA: TGCAGCGTGGCTGCCTCTGGAAACACCATATATTTT
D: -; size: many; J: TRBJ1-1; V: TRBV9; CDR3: CASSQRDDTEAFF; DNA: TGTGCCAGCAGTCAACGGGACGACACTGAAGCTTTCTTT
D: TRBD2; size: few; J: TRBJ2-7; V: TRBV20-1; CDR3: CSARTSASYEQYF; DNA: TGCAGTGCTAGGACTAGCGCCTCCTACGAGCAGTACTTC
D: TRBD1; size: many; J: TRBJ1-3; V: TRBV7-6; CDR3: CASSSGGLATIYF; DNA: TGTGCCAGCAGCTCAGGGGGTTTAGCCACCATATATTTT
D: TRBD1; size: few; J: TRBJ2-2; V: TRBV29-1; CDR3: CSVREIGTVTGELFF; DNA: TGCAGCGTCCGCGAAATAGGGACAGTAACCGGGGAGCTGTTTTTT
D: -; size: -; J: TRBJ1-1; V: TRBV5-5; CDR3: CASSSTGTLNTEAFF; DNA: TGTGCCAGCAGCTCGACCGGGACACTAAACACTGAAGCTTTCTTT
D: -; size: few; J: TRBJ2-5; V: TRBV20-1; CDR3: CSARQPGIIGTQYF; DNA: TGCAGTGCTAGACAGCCGGGAATAATAGGGACCCAGTACTTC
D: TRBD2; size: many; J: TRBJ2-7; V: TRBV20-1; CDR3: CSARAGTSGYEQYF; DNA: TGCAGTGCTAGGGCCGGGACTAGCGGCTACGAGCAGTACTTC
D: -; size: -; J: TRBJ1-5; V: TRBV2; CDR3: CASSPTGYDQPQHF; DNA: TGTGCCAGCAGCCCGACAGGTTATGATCAGCCCCAGCATTTT